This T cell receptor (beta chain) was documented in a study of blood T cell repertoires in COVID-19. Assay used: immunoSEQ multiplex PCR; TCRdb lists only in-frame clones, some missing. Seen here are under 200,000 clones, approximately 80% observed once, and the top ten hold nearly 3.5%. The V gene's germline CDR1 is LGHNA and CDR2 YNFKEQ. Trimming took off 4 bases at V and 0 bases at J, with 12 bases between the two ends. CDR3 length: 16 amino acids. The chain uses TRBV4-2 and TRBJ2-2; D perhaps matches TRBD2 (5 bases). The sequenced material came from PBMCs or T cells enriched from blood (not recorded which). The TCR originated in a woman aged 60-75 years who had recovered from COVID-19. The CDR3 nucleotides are TGTGCCAGCAGCCTTGGACTGGGCGCGAACACCGGGGAGCTGTTTTTT. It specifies CASSLGLGANTGELFF.